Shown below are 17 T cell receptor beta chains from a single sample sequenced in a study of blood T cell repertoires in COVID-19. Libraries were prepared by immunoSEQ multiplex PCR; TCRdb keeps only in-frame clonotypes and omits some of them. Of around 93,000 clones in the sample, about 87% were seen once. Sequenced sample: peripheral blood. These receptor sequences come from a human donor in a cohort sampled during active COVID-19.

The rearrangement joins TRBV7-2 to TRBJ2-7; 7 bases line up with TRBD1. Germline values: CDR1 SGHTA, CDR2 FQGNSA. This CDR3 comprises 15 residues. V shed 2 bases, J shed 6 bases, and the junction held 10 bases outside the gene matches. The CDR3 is CASSLNRGGMGEQYF. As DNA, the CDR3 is TGTGCCAGCAGCTTAAACAGGGGTGGGATGGGCGAGCAGTACTTC.

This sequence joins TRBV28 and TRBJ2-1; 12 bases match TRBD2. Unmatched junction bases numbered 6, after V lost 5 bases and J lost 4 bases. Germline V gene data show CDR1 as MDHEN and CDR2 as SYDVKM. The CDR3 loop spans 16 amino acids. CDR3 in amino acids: CASSRTSGVNYNEQFF. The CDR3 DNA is TGTGCCAGCAGTAGGACTAGCGGGGTCAATTACAATGAGCAGTTCTTC.

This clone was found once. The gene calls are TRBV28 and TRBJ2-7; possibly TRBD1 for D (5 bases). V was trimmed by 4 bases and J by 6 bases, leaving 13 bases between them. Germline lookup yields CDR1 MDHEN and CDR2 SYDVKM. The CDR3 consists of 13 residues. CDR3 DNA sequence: TGTGCCAGCAGTTACTTCAGGGTCGGCGAGCAGTACTTC. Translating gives CASSYFRVGEQYF. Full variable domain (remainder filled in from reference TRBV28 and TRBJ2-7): DVKVTQSSRYLVKRTGEKVFLECVQDMDHENMFWYRQDPGLGLRLIYFSYDVKMKEKGDIPEGYSVSREKKERFSLILESASTNQTSMYLCASSYFRVGEQYFGPGTRLTVT.

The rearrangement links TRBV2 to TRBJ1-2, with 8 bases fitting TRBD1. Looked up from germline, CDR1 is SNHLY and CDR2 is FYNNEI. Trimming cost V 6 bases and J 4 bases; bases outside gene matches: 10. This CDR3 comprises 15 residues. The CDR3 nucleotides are TGTGCCAGCAGGACATTGCAGGGGGCAGTCTATGGCTACACCTTC. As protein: CASRTLQGAVYGYTF.

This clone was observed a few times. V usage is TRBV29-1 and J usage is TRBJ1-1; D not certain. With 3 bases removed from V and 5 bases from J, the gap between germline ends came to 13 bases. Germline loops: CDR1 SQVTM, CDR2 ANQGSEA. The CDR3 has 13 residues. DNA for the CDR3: TGCAGCGTTGAGCGCGGATACCGTACTGAAGCTTTCTTT. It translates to CSVERGYRTEAFF.

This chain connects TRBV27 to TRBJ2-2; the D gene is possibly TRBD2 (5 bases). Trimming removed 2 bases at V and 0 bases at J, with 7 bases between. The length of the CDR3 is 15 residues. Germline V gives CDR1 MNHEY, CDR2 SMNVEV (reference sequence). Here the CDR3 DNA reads TGTGCCAGCAGTTTACTGAGGGCGAACACCGGGGAGCTGTTTTTT. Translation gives CASSLLRANTGELFF.

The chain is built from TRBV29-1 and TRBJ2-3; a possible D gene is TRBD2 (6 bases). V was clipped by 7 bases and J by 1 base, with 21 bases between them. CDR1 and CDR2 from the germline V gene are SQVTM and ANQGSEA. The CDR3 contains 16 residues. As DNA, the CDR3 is TGCAGCGCCGACGGCCGGGAGAGGGTGGGCACAGATACGCAGTATTTT. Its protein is CSADGRERVGTDTQYF.

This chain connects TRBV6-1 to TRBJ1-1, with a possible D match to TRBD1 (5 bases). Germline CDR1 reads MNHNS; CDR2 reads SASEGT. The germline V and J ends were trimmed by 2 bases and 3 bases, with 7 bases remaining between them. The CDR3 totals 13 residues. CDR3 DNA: TGTGCCAGCAGTGAATGGGGGGACACTGAAGCTTTCTTT. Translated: CASSEWGDTEAFF.

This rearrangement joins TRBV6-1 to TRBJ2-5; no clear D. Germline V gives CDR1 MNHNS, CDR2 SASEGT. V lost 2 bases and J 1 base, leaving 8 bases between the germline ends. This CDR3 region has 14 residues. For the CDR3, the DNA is TGTGCCAGCAGTGAAAGGCCAGGCCAAGAGACCCAGTACTTC. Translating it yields CASSERPGQETQYF.

The CDR3 spells CASSTRGSGDTQYF. CDR3 DNA sequence: TGTGCCAGCTCGACTCGCGGGAGTGGAGATACGCAGTATTTT. The rearrangement uses TRBV6-5 and TRBJ2-3; the match to TRBD2 covers 7 bases. V was pared by 8 bases and J by 5 bases, with 10 bases of the junction left unmatched. CDR1 MNHEY and CDR2 SVGAGI come from the germline V gene. There are 14 residues in the CDR3.

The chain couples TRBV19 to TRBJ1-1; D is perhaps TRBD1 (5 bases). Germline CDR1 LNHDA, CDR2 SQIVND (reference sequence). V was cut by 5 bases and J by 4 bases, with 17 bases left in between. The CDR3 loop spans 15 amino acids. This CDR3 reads CASSPALTGGTEAFF. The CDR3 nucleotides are TGTGCCAGTAGTCCCGCACTAACAGGTGGCACTGAAGCTTTCTTT. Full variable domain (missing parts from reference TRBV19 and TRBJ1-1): DGGITQSPKYLFRKEGQNVTLSCEQNLNHDAMYWYRQDPGQGLRLIYYSQIVNDFQKGDIAEGYSVSREKKESFPLTVTSAQKNPTAFYLCASSPALTGGTEAFFGQGTRLTVV.

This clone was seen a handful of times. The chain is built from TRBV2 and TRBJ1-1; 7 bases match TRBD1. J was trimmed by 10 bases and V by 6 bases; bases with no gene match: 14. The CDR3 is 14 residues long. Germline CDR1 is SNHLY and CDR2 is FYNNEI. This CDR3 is CASSLDRDGGSAFF. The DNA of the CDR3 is TGTGCCAGCAGCCTCGACAGGGATGGGGGGTCAGCTTTCTTT.

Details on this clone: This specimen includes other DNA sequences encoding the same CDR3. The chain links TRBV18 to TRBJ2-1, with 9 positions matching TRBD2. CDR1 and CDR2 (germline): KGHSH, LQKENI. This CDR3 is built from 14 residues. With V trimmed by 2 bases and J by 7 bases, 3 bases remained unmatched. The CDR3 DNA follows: TGTGCCAGCTCACCAGGCCTAGCGGGGAATGAGCAGTTCTTC. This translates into CASSPGLAGNEQFF.

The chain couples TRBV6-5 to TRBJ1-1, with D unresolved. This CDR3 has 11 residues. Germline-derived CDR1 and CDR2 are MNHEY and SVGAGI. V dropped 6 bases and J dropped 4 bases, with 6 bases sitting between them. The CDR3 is CASRAVTEAFF. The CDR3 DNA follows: TGTGCCAGCAGGGCGGTCACTGAAGCTTTCTTT.

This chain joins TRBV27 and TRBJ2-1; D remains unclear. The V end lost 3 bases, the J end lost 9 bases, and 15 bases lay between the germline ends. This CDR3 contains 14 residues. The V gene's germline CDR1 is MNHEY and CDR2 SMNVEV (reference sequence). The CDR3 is CASSFYPVRFEQFF. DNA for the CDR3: TGTGCCAGCAGTTTTTACCCGGTTCGGTTTGAGCAGTTCTTC.

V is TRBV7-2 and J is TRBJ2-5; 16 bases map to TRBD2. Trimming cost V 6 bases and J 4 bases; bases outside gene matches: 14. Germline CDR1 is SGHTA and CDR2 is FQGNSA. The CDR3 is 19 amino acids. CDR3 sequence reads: CASRQPGLAGGPQGETQYF. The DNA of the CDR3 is TGTGCCAGCAGACAACCGGGACTAGCGGGAGGGCCACAGGGAGAGACCCAGTACTTC.

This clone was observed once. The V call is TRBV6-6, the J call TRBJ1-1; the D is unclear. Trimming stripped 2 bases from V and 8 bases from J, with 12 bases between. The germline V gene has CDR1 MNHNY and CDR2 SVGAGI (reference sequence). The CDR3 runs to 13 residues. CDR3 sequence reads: CASSYVSTGEAFF. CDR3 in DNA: TGTGCCAGCAGTTACGTTAGCACCGGGGAAGCTTTCTTT.